The sequence of this TCR beta chain was determined in a study of response to subunit inactivated influenza vaccine. Study outcomes and limitations: The authors suggested that few new T cells are recruited per seasonal influenza vaccination.

There are a few counts of this clonotype. Its antigen is as yet unknown. One entry per CDR3 protein results from TCRdb running MiXCR on the RT-PCR reads. In the table there are roughly 700,000 distinct CDR3 sequences, 15% to 19% of which are singletons. V gave up 2 bases and J gave up 0 bases, with 5 bases separating them. CDR3 length equals 14 residues. This material consisted of PBMCs from blood, taken roughly 13 days after vaccination. The chain couples TRBV12-3 or TRBV12-4 to TRBJ2-1, with D hard to call. This TCR derives from a man between 45 and 60 years old who received an inactivated influenza vaccine. The CDR3 protein is CASSLSTSYNEQFF. In DNA form, the CDR3 reads TGTGCCAGCAGTTTATCTACCTCCTACAATGAGCAGTTCTTC.